This TCR beta chain was identified during a study of Graves' ophthalmopathy and Graves' hyperthyroidism. About this clonotype: Its target is unknown.

V gave up 7 bases and J gave up 6 bases; unmatched junction bases: 7. Germline CDR1 reads SGHRS; CDR2 reads YFSETQ. CDR3 length equals 13 residues. RNA transcripts served as template for amplifying TCR beta CDR3 sequences. In the first round, RT-PCR was carried out with HTBI primers, and a multiplex PCR formed the second round. TCRdb re-analysed the multiplex PCR reads in MiXCR, keeping a single row per CDR3 protein. In the table there are some 1.1 million distinct CDR3 sequences, 35% to 40% of which are singletons. Study results and limitations: Clonotypes were expanded in thyroid at above 0.001 frequency, and most also appeared in blood. With over 85% sensitivity and roughly 76% specificity, a 13-signature model separated ophthalmopathy from stable hyperthyroidism.

The J gene is TRBJ1-3, the V gene TRBV5-1; 7 nucleotides agree with TRBD1. Sequencing used peripheral blood or thyroid tissue (not recorded which). The TCR comes from an adult man with Graves' hyperthyroidism. The CDR3 nucleotides are TGCGCCAGCGCACAGGGGACGGAAAACACCATATATTTT. Translation gives CASAQGTENTIYF.